This T cell receptor beta chain was sequenced during a study of read filtering for tumor transcriptome and immune sequencing. Molecular barcoded adaptors covering alpha/delta and beta/gamma chains were used on around 400 ng RNA. MiXCR, run by TCRdb on the reads, gives a single entry per CDR3 protein. The table records about 46,000 distinct CDR3 sequences, 12% of them present only once. The junction had 3 bases not matched to a gene; V was cut back by 0 bases and J by 5 bases. CDR3 length: 14 amino acids. From germline, CDR1 is DFQATT and CDR2 SNEGSKA (reference sequence). This receptor was identified in a donor at least 40 years old with multiple myeloma. The sample taken for sequencing was a population of CD138-negative cells sorted from bone marrow. This chain uses TRBV20-1 with TRBJ2-2; 7 nucleotides align to TRBD2. The CDR3, as DNA: TGCAGTGCTAGAGACGGGGGAGGGACCGGGGAGCTGTTTTTT. It specifies CSARDGGGTGELFF.